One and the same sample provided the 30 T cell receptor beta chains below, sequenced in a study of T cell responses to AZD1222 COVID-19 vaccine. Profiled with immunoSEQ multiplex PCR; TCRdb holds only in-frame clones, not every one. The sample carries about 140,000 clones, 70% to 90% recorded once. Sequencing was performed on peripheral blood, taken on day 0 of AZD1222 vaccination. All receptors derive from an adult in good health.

The CDR3 DNA reads as TGCGCCAGCAGCTTGCTTCCGGGACTAGCGGGGGGGACGCAGGAGACCCAGTACTTC. This translates into CASSLLPGLAGGTQETQYF. This chain uses TRBV5-1 with TRBJ2-5; the match to TRBD2 covers 16 bases. The CDR3 loop spans 19 amino acids. Germline values: CDR1 SGHRS, CDR2 YFSETQ. Germline trimming cut 1 base from V and 5 bases from J; bases unmatched to any gene: 11.

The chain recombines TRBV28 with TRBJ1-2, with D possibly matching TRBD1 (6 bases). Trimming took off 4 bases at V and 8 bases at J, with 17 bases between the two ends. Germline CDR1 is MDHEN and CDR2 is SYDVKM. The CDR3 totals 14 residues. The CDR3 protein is CASSYRQAFDGYTF. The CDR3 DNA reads TGTGCCAGCAGTTACCGACAGGCTTTTGACGGCTACACCTTC.

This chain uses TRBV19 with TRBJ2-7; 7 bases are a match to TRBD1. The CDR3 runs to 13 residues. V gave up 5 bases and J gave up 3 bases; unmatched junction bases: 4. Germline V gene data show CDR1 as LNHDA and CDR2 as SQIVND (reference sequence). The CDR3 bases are TGTGCCAGTAGTCTCCGGGACAGCTACGAGCAGTACTTC. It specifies CASSLRDSYEQYF.

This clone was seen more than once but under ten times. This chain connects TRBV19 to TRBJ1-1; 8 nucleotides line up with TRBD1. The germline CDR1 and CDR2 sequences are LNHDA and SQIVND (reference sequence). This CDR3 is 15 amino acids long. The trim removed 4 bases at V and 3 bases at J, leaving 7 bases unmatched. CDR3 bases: TGTGCCAGTAGTAGTCCAGGGGGCCGGTACACTGAAGCTTTCTTT. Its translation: CASSSPGGRYTEAFF.

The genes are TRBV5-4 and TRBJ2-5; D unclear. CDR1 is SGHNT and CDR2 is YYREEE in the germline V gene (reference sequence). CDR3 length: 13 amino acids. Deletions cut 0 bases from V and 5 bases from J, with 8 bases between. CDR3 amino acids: CASSLASTETQYF. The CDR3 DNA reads TGTGCCAGCAGCTTGGCCAGTACGGAGACCCAGTACTTC.

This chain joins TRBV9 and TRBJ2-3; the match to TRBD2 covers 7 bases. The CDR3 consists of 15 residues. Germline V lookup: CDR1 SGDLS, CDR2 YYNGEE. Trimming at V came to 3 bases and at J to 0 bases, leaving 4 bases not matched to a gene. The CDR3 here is CASSASAGSTDTQYF. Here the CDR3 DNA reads TGTGCCAGCAGCGCCTCAGCGGGAAGCACAGATACGCAGTATTTT. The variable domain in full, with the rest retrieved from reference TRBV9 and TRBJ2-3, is DSGVTQTPKHLITATGQRVTLRCSPRSGDLSVYWYQQSLDQGLQFLIQYYNGEERAKGNILERFSAQQFPDLHSELNLSSLELGDSALYFCASSASAGSTDTQYFGPGTRLTVL.

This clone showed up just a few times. The CDR3: CASRARYLSNQPQHF. The CDR3 DNA reads TGTGCCAGTAGGGCGAGGTACCTTAGCAATCAGCCCCAGCATTTT. The V call is TRBV19, the J call TRBJ1-5; no firm D call. V shed 6 bases and J shed 0 bases, with 12 bases lying between them. The germline gives CDR1 LNHDA, CDR2 SQIVND (reference sequence). This CDR3 contains 15 residues.

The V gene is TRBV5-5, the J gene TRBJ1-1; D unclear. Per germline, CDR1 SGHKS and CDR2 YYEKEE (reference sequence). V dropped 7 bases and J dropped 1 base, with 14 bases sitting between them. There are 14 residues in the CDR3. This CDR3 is CASLVGSANTEAFF. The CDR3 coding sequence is TGTGCCAGCCTAGTAGGATCCGCGAACACTGAAGCTTTCTTT.

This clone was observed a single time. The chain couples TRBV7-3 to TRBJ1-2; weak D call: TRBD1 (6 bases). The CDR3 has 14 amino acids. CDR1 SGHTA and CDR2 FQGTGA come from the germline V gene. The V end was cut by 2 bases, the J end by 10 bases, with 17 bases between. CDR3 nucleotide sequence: TGTGCCAGCAGCTTAGGGGACAACAGGAAGGCCTACACCTTC. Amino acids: CASSLGDNRKAYTF. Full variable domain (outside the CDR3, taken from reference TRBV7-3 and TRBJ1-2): GAGVSQTPSNKVTEKGKYVELRCDPISGHTALYWYRQSLGQGPEFLIYFQGTGAADDSGLPNDRFFAVRPEGSVSTLKIQRTERGDSAVYLCASSLGDNRKAYTFGSGTRLTVV.

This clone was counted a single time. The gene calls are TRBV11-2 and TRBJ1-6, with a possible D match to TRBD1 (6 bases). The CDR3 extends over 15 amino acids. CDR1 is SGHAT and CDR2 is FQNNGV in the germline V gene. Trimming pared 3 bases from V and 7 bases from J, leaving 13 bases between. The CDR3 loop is CASSLGGRRNSPLHF. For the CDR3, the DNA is TGTGCCAGCAGCTTGGGGGGCCGACGGAATTCACCCCTCCACTTT.

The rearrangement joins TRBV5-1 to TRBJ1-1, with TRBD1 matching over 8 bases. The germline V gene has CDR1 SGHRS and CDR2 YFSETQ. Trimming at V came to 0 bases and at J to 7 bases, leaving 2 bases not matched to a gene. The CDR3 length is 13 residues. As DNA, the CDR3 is TGCGCCAGCAGCTTGGGGACAGGGTTTGAAGCTTTCTTT. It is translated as CASSLGTGFEAFF.

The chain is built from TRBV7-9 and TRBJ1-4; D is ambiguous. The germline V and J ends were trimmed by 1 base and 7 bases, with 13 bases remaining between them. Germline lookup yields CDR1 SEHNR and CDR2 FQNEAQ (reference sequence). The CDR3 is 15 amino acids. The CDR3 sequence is CASSLGAGMGEKLFF. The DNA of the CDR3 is TGTGCCAGCAGCTTAGGGGCCGGGATGGGTGAAAAACTGTTTTTT.

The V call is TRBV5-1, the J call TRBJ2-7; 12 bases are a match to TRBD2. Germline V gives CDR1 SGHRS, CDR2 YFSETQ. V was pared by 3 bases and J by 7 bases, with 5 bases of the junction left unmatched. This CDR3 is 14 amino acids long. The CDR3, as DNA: TGCGCCAGCAGCTGGACTAGCGGGAACCGTGAGCAGTACTTC. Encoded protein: CASSWTSGNREQYF.

CDR3 region: CASSARDRRNTEAFF. The CDR3 nucleotides are TGTGCCAGCAGCGCCCGGGACAGACGGAACACTGAAGCTTTCTTT. The chain combines TRBV3-1 (or the pseudogene TRBV3-2) with TRBJ1-1, with TRBD1 identical over 7 bases. V lost 5 bases, J lost 1 base, and 7 bases stayed unmatched. The germline V gene has CDR1 LGHDT and CDR2 YNNKEL (reference sequence). The CDR3 sequence is 15 residues long.

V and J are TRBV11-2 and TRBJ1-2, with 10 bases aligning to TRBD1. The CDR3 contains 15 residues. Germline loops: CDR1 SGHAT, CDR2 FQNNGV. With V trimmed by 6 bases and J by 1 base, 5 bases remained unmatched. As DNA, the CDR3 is TGTGCCAGCAGGCCGACAGGGGGCCTTAACTATGGCTACACCTTC. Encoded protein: CASRPTGGLNYGYTF.

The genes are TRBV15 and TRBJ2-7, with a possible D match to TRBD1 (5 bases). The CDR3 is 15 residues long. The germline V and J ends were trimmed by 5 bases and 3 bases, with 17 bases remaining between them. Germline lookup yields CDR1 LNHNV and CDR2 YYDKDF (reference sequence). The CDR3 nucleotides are TGTGCCACCAGCCGTTCTTTAGGACACTACTACGAGCAGTACTTC. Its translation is CATSRSLGHYYEQYF.

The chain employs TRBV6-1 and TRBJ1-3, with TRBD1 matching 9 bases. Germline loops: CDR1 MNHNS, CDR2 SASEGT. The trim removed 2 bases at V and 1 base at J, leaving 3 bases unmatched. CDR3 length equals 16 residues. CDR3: CASSESGTGSGNTIYF. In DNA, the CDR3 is TGTGCCAGCAGTGAATCCGGGACAGGGTCTGGAAACACCATATATTTT.

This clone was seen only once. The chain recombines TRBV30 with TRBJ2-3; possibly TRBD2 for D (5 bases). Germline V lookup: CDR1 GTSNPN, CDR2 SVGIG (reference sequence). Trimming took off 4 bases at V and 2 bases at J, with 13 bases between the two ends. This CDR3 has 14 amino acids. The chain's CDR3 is CAWTHGGYTDTQYF. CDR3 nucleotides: TGTGCCTGGACTCACGGAGGATACACAGATACGCAGTATTTT.

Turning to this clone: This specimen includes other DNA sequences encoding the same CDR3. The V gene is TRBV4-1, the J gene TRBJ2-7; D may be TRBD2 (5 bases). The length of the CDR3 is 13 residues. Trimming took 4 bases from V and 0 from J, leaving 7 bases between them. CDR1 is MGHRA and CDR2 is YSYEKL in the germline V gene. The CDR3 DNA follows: TGCGCCAGCAGCCCCACTAGCTCCTACGAGCAGTACTTC. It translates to CASSPTSSYEQYF.

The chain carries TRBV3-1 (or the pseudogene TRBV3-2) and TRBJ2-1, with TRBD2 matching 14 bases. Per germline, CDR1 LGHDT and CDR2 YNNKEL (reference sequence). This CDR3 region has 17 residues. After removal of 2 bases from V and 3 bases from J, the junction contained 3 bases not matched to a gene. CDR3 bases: TGTGCCAGCAGCCAATCCGGACTAGCGGGAGGCTACAATGAGCAGTTCTTC. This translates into CASSQSGLAGGYNEQFF.

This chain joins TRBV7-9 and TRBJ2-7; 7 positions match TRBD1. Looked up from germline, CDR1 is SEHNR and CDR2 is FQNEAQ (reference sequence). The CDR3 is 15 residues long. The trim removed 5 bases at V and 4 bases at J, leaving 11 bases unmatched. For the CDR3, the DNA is TGTGCCAGCAGCACCTCCGGGACAGTCCTATACGAGCAGTACTTC. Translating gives CASSTSGTVLYEQYF.

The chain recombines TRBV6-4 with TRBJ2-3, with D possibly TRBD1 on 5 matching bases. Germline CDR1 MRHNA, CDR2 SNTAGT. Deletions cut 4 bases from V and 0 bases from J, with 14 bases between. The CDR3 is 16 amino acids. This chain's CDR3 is CASSATVSSSTDTQYF. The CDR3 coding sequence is TGTGCCAGCAGTGCGACAGTTTCCTCTAGCACAGATACGCAGTATTTT.

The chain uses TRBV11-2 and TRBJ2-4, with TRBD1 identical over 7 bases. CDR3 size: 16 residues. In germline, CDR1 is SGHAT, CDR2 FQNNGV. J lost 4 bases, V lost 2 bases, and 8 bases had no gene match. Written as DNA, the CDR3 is TGTGCCAGCAGCTTAAGCCCGGGACAGCGAAAAAACATTCAGTACTTC. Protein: CASSLSPGQRKNIQYF. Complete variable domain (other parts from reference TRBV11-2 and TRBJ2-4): EAGVAQSPRYKIIEKRQSVAFWCNPISGHATLYWYQQILGQGPKLLIQFQNNGVVDDSQLPKDRFSAERLKGVDSTLKIQPAKLEDSAVYLCASSLSPGQRKNIQYFGAGTRLSVL.

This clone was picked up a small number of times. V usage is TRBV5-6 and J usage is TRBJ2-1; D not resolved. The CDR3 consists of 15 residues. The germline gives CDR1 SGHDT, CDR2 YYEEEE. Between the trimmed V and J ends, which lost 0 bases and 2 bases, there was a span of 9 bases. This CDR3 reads CASSLGGVAYNEQFF. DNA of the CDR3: TGTGCCAGCAGCTTGGGTGGGGTCGCCTACAATGAGCAGTTCTTC.

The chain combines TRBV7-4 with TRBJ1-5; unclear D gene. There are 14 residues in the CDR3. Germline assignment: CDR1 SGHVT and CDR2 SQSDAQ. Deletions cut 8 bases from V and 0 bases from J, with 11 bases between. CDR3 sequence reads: CASGQCYSNQPQHF. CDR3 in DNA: TGTGCCAGCGGCCAGTGTTATAGCAATCAGCCCCAGCATTTT.

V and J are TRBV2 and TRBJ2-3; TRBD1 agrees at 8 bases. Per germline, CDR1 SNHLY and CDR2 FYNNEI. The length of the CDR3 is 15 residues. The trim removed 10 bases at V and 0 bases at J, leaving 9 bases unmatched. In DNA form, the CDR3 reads TGTGCCAACCTGGAGACAGGGGCTAGCACAGATACGCAGTATTTT. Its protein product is CANLETGASTDTQYF.

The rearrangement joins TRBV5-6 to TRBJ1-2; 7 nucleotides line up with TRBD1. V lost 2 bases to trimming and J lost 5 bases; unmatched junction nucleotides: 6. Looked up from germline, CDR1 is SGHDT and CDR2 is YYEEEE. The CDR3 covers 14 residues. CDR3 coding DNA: TGTGCCAGCAGCTTTACCGGGACAGCGTATGGCTACACCTTC. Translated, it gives CASSFTGTAYGYTF.

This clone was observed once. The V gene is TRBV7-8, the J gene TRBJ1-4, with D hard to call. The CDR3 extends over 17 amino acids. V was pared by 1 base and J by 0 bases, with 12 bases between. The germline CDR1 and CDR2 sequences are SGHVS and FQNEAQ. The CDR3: CASSLDLAAATNEKLFF. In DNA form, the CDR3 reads TGTGCCAGCAGCTTAGACCTGGCCGCCGCAACTAATGAAAAACTGTTTTTT. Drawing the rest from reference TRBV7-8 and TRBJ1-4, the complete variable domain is GAGVSQSPRYKVAKRGQDVALRCDPISGHVSLFWYQQALGQGPEFLTYFQNEAQLDKSGLPSDRFFAERPEGSVSTLKIQRTQQEDSAVYLCASSLDLAAATNEKLFFGSGTQLSVL.

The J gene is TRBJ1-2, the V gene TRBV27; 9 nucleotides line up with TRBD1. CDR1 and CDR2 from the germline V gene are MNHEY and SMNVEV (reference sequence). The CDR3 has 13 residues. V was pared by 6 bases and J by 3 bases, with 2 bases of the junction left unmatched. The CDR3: CASRRTGDYGYTF. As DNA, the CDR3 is TGTGCCAGCAGGCGGACAGGGGACTATGGCTACACCTTC.

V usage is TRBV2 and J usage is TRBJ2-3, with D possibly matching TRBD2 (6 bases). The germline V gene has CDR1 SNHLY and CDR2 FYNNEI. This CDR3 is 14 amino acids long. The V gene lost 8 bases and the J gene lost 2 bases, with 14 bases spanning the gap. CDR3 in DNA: TGTGCCAGCGCCACTAGCCTGAACACAGATACGCAGTATTTT. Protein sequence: CASATSLNTDTQYF.